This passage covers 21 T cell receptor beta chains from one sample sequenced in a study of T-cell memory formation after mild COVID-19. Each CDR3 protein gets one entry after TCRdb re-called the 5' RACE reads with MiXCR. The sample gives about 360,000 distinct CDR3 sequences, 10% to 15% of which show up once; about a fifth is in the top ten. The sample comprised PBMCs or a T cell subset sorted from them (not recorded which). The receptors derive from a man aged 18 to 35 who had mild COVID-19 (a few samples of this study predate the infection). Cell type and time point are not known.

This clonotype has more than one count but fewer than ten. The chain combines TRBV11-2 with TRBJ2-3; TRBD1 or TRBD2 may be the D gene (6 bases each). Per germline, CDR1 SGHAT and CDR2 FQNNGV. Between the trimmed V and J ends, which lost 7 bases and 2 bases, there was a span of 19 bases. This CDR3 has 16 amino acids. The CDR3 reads CASTHSRGGSTDTQYF. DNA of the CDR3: TGTGCCAGCACCCATAGTAGAGGGGGGTCCACAGATACGCAGTATTTT.

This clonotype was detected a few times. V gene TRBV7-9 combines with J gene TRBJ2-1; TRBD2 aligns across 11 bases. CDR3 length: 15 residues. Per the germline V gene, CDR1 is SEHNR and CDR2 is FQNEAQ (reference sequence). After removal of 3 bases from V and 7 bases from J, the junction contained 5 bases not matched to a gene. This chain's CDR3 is CASSFYSGGENEQFF. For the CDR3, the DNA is TGTGCCAGCAGCTTCTATAGCGGGGGGGAGAATGAGCAGTTCTTC.

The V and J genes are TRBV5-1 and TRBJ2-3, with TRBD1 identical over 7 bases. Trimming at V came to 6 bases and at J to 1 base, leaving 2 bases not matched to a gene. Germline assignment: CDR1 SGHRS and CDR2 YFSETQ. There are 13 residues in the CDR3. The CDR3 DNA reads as TGCGCCAGCAAAGGGACAGGCACAGATACGCAGTATTTT. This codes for CASKGTGTDTQYF.

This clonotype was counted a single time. CDR3 in amino acids: CASRGVNGQGITGANVLTF. CDR3 DNA: TGTGCCAGCAGGGGGGTTAACGGACAGGGGATAACTGGGGCCAACGTCCTGACTTTC. The chain has TRBV6-6 and TRBJ2-6, with 9 bases that match TRBD1. This CDR3 spans 19 amino acids. Germline V lookup: CDR1 MNHNY, CDR2 SVGAGI (reference sequence). The J segment lost 2 bases and the V segment lost 6 bases, leaving 14 bases of the junction unmatched.

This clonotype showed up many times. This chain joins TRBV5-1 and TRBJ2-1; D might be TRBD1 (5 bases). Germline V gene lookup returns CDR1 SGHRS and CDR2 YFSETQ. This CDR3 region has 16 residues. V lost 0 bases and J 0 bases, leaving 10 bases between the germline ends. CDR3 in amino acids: CASSLAGASSYNEQFF. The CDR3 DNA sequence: TGCGCCAGCAGCTTGGCTGGGGCTAGCTCCTACAATGAGCAGTTCTTC.

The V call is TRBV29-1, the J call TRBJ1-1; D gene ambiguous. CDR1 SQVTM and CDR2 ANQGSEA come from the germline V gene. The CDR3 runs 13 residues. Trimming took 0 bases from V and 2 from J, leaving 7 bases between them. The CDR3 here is CSVEDEGNTEAFF. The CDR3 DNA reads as TGCAGCGTTGAAGATGAGGGTAACACTGAAGCTTTCTTT.

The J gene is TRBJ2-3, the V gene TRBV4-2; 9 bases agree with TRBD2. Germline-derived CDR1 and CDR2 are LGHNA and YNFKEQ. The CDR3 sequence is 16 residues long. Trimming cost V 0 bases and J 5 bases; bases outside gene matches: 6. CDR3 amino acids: CASSQDGGGVGDTQYF. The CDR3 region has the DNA TGTGCCAGCAGCCAAGACGGCGGGGGGGTAGGAGATACGCAGTATTTT.

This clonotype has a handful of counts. The CDR3 coding sequence is TGCGCCAGCAGCCATCGGAGGACAGGGGATCAGCCCCAGCATTTT. It yields the protein CASSHRRTGDQPQHF. The rearrangement joins TRBV4-3 to TRBJ1-5; 9 bases are a match to TRBD1. This CDR3 comprises 15 residues. With 3 bases clipped from V and 5 bases from J, the junction kept 5 bases outside the gene matches. Germline-derived CDR1 and CDR2 are LGHNA and YSLEER.

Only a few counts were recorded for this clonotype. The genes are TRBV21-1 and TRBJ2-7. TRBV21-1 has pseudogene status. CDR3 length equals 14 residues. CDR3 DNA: TGTGCCAGCAGCAAAGAGATGAGAGCCTACGAGCAGTACGTC. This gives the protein CASSKEMRAYEQYV.

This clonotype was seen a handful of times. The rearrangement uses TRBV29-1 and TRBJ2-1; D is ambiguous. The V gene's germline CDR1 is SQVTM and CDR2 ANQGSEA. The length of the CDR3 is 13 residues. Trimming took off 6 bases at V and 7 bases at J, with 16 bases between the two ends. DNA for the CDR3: TGCAGCGTCCGGACCACTTCGGTTAATGAGCAGTTCTTC. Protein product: CSVRTTSVNEQFF.

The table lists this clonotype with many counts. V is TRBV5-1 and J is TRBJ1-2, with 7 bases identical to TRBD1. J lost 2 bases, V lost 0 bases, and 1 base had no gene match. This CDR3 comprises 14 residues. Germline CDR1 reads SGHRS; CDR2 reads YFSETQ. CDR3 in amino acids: CASSLGDRNYGYTF. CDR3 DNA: TGCGCCAGCAGCTTGGGGGACAGAAACTATGGCTACACCTTC. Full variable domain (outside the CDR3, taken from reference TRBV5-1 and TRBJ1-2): KAGVTQTPRYLIKTRGQQVTLSCSPISGHRSVSWYQQTPGQGLQFLFEYFSETQRNKGNFPGRFSGRQFSNSRSEMNVSTLELGDSALYLCASSLGDRNYGYTFGSGTRLTVV.

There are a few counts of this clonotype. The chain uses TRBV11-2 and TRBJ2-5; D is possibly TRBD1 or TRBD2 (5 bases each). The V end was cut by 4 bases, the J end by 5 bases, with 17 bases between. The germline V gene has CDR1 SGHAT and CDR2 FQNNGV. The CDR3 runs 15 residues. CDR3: CASSSEPRGSETQYF. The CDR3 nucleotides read TGTGCCAGCAGCTCAGAACCGAGGGGTAGCGAGACCCAGTACTTC. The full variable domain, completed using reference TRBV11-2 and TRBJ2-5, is EAGVAQSPRYKIIEKRQSVAFWCNPISGHATLYWYQQILGQGPKLLIQFQNNGVVDDSQLPKDRFSAERLKGVDSTLKIQPAKLEDSAVYLCASSSEPRGSETQYFGPGTRLLVL.

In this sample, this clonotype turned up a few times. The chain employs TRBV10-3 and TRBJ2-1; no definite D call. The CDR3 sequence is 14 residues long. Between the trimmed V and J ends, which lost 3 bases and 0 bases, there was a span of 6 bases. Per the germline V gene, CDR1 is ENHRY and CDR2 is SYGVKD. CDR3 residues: CAISEKTSYNEQFF. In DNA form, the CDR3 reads TGTGCCATCAGTGAAAAGACCTCCTACAATGAGCAGTTCTTC.

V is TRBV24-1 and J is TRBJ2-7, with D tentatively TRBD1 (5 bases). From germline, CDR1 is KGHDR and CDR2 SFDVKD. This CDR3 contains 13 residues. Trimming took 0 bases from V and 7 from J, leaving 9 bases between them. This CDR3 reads CATSDLQAGEQYV. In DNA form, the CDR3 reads TGTGCCACCAGTGATTTGCAGGCAGGGGAGCAGTACGTC.

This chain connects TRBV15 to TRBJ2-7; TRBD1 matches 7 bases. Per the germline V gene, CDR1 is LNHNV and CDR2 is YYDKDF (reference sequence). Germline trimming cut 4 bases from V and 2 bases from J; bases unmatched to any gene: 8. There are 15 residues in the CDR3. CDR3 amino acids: CATSTRRTGPYEQYF. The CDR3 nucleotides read TGTGCCACCAGCACCCGAAGGACAGGTCCCTACGAGCAGTACTTC.

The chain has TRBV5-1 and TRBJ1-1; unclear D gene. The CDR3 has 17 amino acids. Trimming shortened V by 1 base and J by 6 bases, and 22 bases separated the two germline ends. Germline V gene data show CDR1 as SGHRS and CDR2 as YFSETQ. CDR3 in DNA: TGCGCCAGCAGCTTGTCCTCCACCTACACCGGATACTCTGAAGCTTTCTTT. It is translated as CASSLSSTYTGYSEAFF.

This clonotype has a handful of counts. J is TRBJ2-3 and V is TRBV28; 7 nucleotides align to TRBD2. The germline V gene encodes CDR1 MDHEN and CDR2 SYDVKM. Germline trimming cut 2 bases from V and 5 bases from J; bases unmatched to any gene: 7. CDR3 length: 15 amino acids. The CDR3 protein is CASSLAGDARDTQYF. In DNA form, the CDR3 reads TGTGCCAGCAGTTTAGCGGGGGATGCCAGAGATACGCAGTATTTT.

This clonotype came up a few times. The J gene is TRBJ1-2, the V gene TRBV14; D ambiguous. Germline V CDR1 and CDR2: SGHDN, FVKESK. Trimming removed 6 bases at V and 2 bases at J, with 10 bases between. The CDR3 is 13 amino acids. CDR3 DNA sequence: TGTGCCAGCAGGAAAGCAGCAAACTATGGCTACACCTTC. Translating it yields CASRKAANYGYTF.

CDR3 in amino acids: CASSFDYSQPQHF. For the CDR3, the DNA is TGTGCCAGCAGCTTTGACTATTCTCAGCCCCAGCATTTT. The chain employs TRBV6-5 and TRBJ1-5; D not certain. The CDR3 length is 13 residues. Trimming left V 6 bases short and J 6 bases short, with 12 bases between. Germline V CDR1 and CDR2: MNHEY, SVGAGI.

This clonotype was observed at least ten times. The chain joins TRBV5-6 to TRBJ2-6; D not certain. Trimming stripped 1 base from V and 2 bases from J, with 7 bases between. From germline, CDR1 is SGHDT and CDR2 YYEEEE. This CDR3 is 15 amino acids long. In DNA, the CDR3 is TGTGCCAGCAGCTTGATCGGAGCTGGGGCCAACGTCCTGACTTTC. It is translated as CASSLIGAGANVLTF.

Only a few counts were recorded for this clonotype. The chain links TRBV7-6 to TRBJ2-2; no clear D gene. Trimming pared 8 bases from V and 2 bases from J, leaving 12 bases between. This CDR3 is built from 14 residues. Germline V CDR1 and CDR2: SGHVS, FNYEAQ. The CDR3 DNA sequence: TGTGCCAGCGGGATAACTCTCAACACCGGGGAGCTGTTTTTT. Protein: CASGITLNTGELFF.